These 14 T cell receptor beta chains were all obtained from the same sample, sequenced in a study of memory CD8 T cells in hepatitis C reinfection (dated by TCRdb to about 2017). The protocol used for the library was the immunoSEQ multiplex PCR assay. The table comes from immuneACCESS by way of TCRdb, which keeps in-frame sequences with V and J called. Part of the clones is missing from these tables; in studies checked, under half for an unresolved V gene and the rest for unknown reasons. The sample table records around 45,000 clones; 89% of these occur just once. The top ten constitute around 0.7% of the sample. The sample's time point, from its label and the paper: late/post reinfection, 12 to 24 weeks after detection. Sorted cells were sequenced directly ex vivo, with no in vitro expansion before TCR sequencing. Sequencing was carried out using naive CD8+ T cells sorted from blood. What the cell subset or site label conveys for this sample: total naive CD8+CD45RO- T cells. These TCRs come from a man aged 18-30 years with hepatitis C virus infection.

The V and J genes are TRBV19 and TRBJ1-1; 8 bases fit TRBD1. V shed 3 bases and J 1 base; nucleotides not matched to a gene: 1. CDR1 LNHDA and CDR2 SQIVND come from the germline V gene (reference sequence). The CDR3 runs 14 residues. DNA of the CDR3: TGTGCCAGTAGTATCGGGACAGGGAACACTGAAGCTTTCTTT. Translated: CASSIGTGNTEAFF.

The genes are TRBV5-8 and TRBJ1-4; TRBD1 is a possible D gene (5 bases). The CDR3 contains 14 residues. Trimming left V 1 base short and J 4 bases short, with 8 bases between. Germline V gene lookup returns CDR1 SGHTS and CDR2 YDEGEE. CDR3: CASSLRGNNEKLFF. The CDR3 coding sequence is TGTGCCAGCAGCTTGCGGGGGAATAATGAAAAACTGTTTTTT.

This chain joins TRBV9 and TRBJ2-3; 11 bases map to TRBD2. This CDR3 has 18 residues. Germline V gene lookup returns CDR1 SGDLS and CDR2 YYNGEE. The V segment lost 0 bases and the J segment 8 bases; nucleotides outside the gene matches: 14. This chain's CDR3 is CASSVEATSGEGIFTQYF. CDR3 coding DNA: TGTGCCAGCAGCGTAGAGGCGACTAGCGGGGAAGGAATTTTTACGCAGTATTTT.

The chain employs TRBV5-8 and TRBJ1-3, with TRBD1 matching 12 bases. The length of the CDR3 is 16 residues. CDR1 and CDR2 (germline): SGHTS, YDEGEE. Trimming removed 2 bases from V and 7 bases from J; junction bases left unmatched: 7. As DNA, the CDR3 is TGTGCCAGCAGCTTAGGGACAGGGGGCCTAAGGAACACCATATATTTT. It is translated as CASSLGTGGLRNTIYF.

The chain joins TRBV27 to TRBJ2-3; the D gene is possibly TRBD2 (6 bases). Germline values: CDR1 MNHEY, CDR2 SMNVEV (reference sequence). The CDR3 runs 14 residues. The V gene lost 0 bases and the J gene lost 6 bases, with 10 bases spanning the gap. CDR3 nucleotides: TGTGCCAGCAGTTTATCGACGGAGGGGGATACGCAGTATTTT. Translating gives CASSLSTEGDTQYF.

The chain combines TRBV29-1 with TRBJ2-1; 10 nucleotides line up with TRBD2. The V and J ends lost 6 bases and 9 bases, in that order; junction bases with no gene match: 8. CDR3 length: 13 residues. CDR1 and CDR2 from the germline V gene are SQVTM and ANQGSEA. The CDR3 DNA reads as TGCAGCGTGAAGCGGGAGGGCCACCGTGAGCAGTTCTTC. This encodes CSVKREGHREQFF.

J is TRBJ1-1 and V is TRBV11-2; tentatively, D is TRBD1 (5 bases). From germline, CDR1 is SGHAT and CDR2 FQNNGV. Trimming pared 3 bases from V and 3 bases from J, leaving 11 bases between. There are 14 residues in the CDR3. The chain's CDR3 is CASSFTGRYTEAFF. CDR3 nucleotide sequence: TGTGCCAGCAGCTTTACAGGCCGGTACACTGAAGCTTTCTTT.

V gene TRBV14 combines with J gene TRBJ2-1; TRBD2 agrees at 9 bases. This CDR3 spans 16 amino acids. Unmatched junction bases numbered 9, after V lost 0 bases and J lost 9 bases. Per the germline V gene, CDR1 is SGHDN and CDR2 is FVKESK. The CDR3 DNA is TGTGCCAGCAGCCAAGATCCGGCGGGAGGGCCGGTTGAGCAGTTCTTC. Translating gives CASSQDPAGGPVEQFF.

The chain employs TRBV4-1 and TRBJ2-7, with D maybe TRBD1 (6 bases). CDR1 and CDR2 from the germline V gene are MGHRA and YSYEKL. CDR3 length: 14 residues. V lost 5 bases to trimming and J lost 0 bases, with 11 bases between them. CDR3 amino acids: CASSTIQGSYEQYF. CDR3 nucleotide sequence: TGCGCCAGCAGCACCATACAGGGCTCCTACGAGCAGTACTTC.

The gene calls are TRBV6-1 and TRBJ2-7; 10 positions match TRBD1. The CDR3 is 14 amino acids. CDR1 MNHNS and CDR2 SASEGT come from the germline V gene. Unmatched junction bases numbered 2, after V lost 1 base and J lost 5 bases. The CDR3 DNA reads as TGTGCCAGCAGTGAAGGGGACAGGGGTGACGAGCAGTACGTC. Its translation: CASSEGDRGDEQYV.

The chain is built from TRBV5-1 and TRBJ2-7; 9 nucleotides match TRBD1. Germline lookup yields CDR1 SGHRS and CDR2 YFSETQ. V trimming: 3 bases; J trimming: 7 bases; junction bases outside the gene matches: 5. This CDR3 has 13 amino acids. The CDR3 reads CASSWTGAGEQYV. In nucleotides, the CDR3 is TGCGCCAGCAGCTGGACAGGGGCGGGTGAGCAGTACGTC.

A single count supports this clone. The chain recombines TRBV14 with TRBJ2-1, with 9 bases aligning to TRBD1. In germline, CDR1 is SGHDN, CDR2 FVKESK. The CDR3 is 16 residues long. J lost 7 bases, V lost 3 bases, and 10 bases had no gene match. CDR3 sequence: CASSQILGQGKNEQFF. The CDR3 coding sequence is TGTGCCAGCAGCCAGATCTTGGGACAGGGCAAGAATGAGCAGTTCTTC. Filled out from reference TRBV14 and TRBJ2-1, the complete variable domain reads EAGVTQFPSHSVIEKGQTVTLRCDPISGHDNLYWYRRVMGKEIKFLLHFVKESKQDESGMPNNRFLAERTGGTYSTLKVQPAELEDSGVYFCASSQILGQGKNEQFFGPGTRLTVL.

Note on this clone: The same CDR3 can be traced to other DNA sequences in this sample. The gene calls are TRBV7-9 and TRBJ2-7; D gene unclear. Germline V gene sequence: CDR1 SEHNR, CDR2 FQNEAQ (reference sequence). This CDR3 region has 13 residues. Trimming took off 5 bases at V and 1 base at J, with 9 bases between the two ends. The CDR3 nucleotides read TGTGCCAGCAGCCCGTCGGGTTCCTACGAGCAGTACTTC. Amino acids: CASSPSGSYEQYF.

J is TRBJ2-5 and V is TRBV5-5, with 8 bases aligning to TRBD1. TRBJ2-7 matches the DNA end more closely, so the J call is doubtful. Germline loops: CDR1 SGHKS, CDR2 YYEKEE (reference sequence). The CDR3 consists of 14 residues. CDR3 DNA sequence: TGTGCCAGCAGCCTTGGACAGGGCTCCTACGAGCAGTACTTC. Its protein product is CASSLGQGSYEQYF.